This T cell receptor (beta chain) was identified during a study of blood T cell repertoires in COVID-19. Study as a whole: PBMCs, B-cell-depleted T cells, or T cells provided the cDNA or gDNA that made up the material.

TCRdb's table, derived via immunoSEQ multiplex PCR, lists solely in-frame clones and lacks some. The sample holds 150,000 to 200,000 clones; about 80% are singletons and the top ten take 11%. The sequencing input was PBMCs or T cells enriched from blood (not recorded which). This clonotype was sampled from a man in his fifties or sixties who had recovered from COVID-19.

The CDR3 protein is CASSLSTSGSAYSSTDTQYF. CDR3 DNA sequence: TGTGCCAGCTCACTTTCGACTAGCGGGAGCGCGTACTCTAGCACAGATACGCAGTATTTT. This chain links TRBV18 with TRBJ2-3, with 12 bases matching TRBD2. This CDR3 region has 20 residues. The germline gives CDR1 KGHSH, CDR2 LQKENI. V shed 4 bases, J shed 0 bases, and the junction held 14 bases outside the gene matches.